These 6 T cell receptor beta chains share one sample of origin, sequenced in a study of T cells after yellow fever vaccination. TCRdb re-derived calls from the 5' RACE reads in MiXCR, one entry per CDR3 protein. Among 150,000 or so distinct CDR3 sequences listed, around 7.3% were seen once. The sequences come from CD4+ T cells sorted from PBMCs, collected 5 days after the first yellow fever vaccination. All receptors derive from a man aged 18 to 35 who received the YFV17D yellow fever vaccine.

Only a few counts were recorded for this clonotype. V and J are TRBV7-9 and TRBJ1-2, with D uncertain. Germline V lookup: CDR1 SEHNR, CDR2 FQNEAQ (reference sequence). The CDR3 totals 15 residues. Trimming shortened V by 5 bases and J by 4 bases, and 17 bases separated the two germline ends. DNA of the CDR3: TGTGCCAGCAGCCGCGATGGTGAGAGCTTCTATGGCTACACCTTC. Its translation is CASSRDGESFYGYTF. Complete variable domain (other parts from reference TRBV7-9 and TRBJ1-2): DTGVSQNPRHKITKRGQNVTFRCDPISEHNRLYWYRQTLGQGPEFLTYFQNEAQLEKSRLLSDRFSAERPKGSFSTLEIQRTEQGDSAMYLCASSRDGESFYGYTFGSGTRLTVV.

This clonotype has at least ten counts. V usage is TRBV5-1 and J usage is TRBJ2-1; 8 bases map to TRBD1. The CDR3 runs to 18 residues. Germline V gene data show CDR1 as SGHRS and CDR2 as YFSETQ. V shed 3 bases, J shed 6 bases, and the junction held 17 bases outside the gene matches. CDR3 DNA: TGCGCCAGCAGCTCCACCCGGGACAGGCTTTGGCTGGGCAATGAGCAGTTCTTC. This translates into CASSSTRDRLWLGNEQFF.

In its sample, this clonotype was seen many times. The rearrangement uses TRBV6-5 and TRBJ1-2; D possibly corresponds to TRBD1 (5 bases). CDR1 is MNHEY, CDR2 SVGAGI, per germline. The CDR3 has 12 residues. V lost 8 bases to trimming and J lost 5 bases, with 12 bases between them. The DNA for the CDR3 is TGTGCCAGCTCTACAGGTCTTTATGGCTACACCTTC. This translates into CASSTGLYGYTF.

This clonotype was observed a handful of times. This rearrangement joins TRBV18 to TRBJ1-1; D is uncertain. The germline V and J ends were trimmed by 6 bases and 0 bases, with 8 bases remaining between them. The CDR3 sequence is 13 residues long. Germline loops: CDR1 KGHSH, CDR2 LQKENI. CDR3 DNA sequence: TGTGCCAGCTCCACCAACCTGAACACTGAAGCTTTCTTT. This codes for CASSTNLNTEAFF.

This clonotype has a count of ten or more. The rearrangement links TRBV5-6 to TRBJ1-1; weak D call: TRBD1 (5 bases). V gave up 0 bases and J gave up 6 bases, with 9 bases separating them. The germline V gene has CDR1 SGHDT and CDR2 YYEEEE. This CDR3 spans 13 amino acids. CDR3 nucleotide sequence: TGTGCCAGCAGCTTGGTGGGGCCGGCTGAAGCTTTCTTT. Its protein is CASSLVGPAEAFF.

This clonotype was picked up many times. The CDR3 DNA reads TGTGCCAGCAGCTCCGGGCTCTTGGCGGGGACGCAGTATTTT. Residues: CASSSGLLAGTQYF. This chain joins TRBV7-2 and TRBJ2-3; possible D gene TRBD2, 6 bases. Germline CDR1 and CDR2: SGHTA and FQGNSA. Deletions cut 4 bases from V and 9 bases from J, with 17 bases between. The CDR3 sequence is 14 residues long. The whole variable domain, remainder taken from reference TRBV7-2 and TRBJ2-3, is GAGVSQSPSNKVTEKGKDVELRCDPISGHTALYWYRQSLGQGLEFLIYFQGNSAPDKSGLPSDRFSAERTGGSVSTLTIQRTQQEDSAVYLCASSSGLLAGTQYFGPGTRLTVL.